This T cell receptor (beta chain) was observed in a study of T cells in women clearing cervical HPV infection. Overall study findings and caveats: Richness differences could reflect unmeasured T-cell content per sample.

immunoSEQ multiplex PCR used an average of 1200 ng genomic DNA. Clones were sequenced by immunoSEQ multiplex PCR, and TCRdb holds only the in-frame ones, with some missing. This sample's table has fewer than 30,000 clones. The CDR3 covers 14 residues. Germline CDR1 is SNHLY and CDR2 is FYNNEI. V gave up 4 bases and J gave up 5 bases, with 15 bases separating them. MY09/MY11 PCR detected cervical HPV DNA; dot-blot assigned genotypes. On this clone: Antigen unknown. With the read ending 3 residues before the CDR3 end, the germline J gene is used to fill in that end.

The sequenced sample was blood buffy coat. The V gene is TRBV2, the J gene TRBJ2-7; D remains ambiguous. This TCR derives from a woman aged 18 to 69 with a cervical HPV16 infection that either progressed to CIN3+ or cleared (not recorded which). This CDR3 reads CASSVKGGVHEQYF. CDR3 DNA, as far as it was read: TGTGCCAGCAGTGTAAAGGGTGGAGTCCACGAG.